Listed below are T cell receptor beta chains from one sample, sequenced in a study of blood T cell repertoires in COVID-19. Sequencing was performed with immunoSEQ multiplex PCR; in TCRdb, only in-frame clones are kept and a portion is missing. The repertoire includes about 250,000 clones, about 83% of them detected once, and approximately 5.9% sits in the top ten. The sample consisted of peripheral blood. Receptor source: a man at least 80 years old with acute or convalescent COVID-19. CDR3s include the opening cysteine and the closing phenylalanine or tryptophan. The order of the fields is J gene, clone size, D gene, V gene, CDR3 DNA, CDR3 protein. D genes are given only for firm matches. Size is omitted from some rows. Given values are once, few, many or a class for expanded clones.

>TRBJ2-2|once|-|TRBV24-1
TGTGCCACCAGTGATTTGCCTACAACATCTAGCGGGGAGCTGTTTTTT
CATSDLPTTSSGELFF
>TRBJ1-3|-|-|TRBV5-5
TGTGCCAGCAGCTTGGCCGCAGGGGCCCGCTCTGGAAACACCATATATTTT
CASSLAAGARSGNTIYF
>TRBJ2-2|-|TRBD2|TRBV11-2
TGTGCCAGCAGCCCCTACGTGCCAGCGGGAGGAGCCGGGGAGCTGTTTTTT
CASSPYVPAGGAGELFF
>TRBJ1-2|-|TRBD1|TRBV5-1
TGCGCCAGCAGCTTTGAGACAGGGAACTATGGCTACACCTTC
CASSFETGNYGYTF
>TRBJ2-1|-|TRBD2|TRBV10-3
TGTGCCACCTCTAAGCGGGAGTTAGCCTTCTATGAGCAGTTCTTC
CATSKRELAFYEQFF
>TRBJ1-2|-|-|TRBV5-1
TGCGCCAGCAGCGTGGCCGACAGTGCCTATGGCTACACCTTC
CASSVADSAYGYTF
>TRBJ2-3|-|-|TRBV30
TGTGCCTGGAGCTTTGGCGGGGCCACAGATACGCAGTATTTT
CAWSFGGATDTQYF
>TRBJ2-1|-|TRBD2|TRBV5-1
TGCGCCAGCAGCTTGGAGAAGGGAGGGGTGTTTGTGGATGAGCAGTTCTTC
CASSLEKGGVFVDEQFF
>TRBJ2-2|-|-|TRBV6-1
TGTGCCAGCAGTGCACTAAGGGGAGGTCTTACCACCGGGGAGCTGTTTTTT
CASSALRGGLTTGELFF
>TRBJ1-1|few|-|TRBV10-3
TGTGCCATCAGGCCCGCGGTCCGGAACACTGAAGCTTTCTTT
CAIRPAVRNTEAFF
>TRBJ2-7|many|-|TRBV27
TGTGCCAGCAGTCTTAGCTCCTACGAGCAGTACTTC
CASSLSSYEQYF
>TRBJ1-3|-|TRBD1|TRBV6-5
TGTGCCACCTCGGACAGGCCACACTCTGGAAACACCATATATTTT
CATSDRPHSGNTIYF
>TRBJ2-5|once|TRBD2|TRBV2
TGTGCCAGCAGAGTGGGACTAGCGGGGGGGCTCCAAGAGACCCAGTACTTC
CASRVGLAGGLQETQYF
>TRBJ2-1|-|-|TRBV3-1/TRBV3-2
TGTGCCAGCAGCAGAGTCGATGAGCAGTTCTTC
CASSRVDEQFF
>TRBJ1-4|-|TRBD1|TRBV18
TGTGCCAGCTCACCGACAGGGGGGACAACTAATGAAAAACTGTTTTTT
CASSPTGGTTNEKLFF
>TRBJ1-2|-|-|TRBV2
TGTGCCAGCAGTGAGGGGACTAGCTACACCTTC
CASSEGTSYTF
>TRBJ2-7|-|TRBD1|TRBV5-1
TGCGCCAGCAGCTTGCTGACAGGGGTTGTCTCAGAAGAGCAGTACTTC
CASSLLTGVVSEEQYF
>TRBJ2-3|-|TRBD1|TRBV7-6
TGTGCCAGCAGCTTAGGGGGGACAGGGAACACAGATACGCAGTATTTT
CASSLGGTGNTDTQYF
>TRBJ2-3|-|-|TRBV7-9
TGTGCCAGCAGCTTAGATCGTCCTAGCACAGATACGCAGTATTTT
CASSLDRPSTDTQYF
>TRBJ2-2|-|-|TRBV6-5
TGTGCCAGCACGGGCAGGGGGAACACCGGGGAGCTGTTTTTT
CASTGRGNTGELFF
>TRBJ2-7|-|TRBD1|TRBV27
TGTGCCAGCAATAAACAGGGGGGATCCTACGAGCAGTACTTC
CASNKQGGSYEQYF